This T cell receptor (beta chain) was identified in a study of naive and memory T cell subsets. Both TRBC1 and TRBC2 were covered by a beta constant-region primer of two equimolar oligonucleotides. Nested alpha and beta constant-region primers with the SP2 primer drove four PCR rounds on ligated cDNA. TCRdb re-called the UMI-ligation and nested PCR reads with MiXCR, one entry per CDR3 protein. The table lists 80,000 to 95,000 distinct CDR3 sequences, approximately 9.2% of them singletons, with roughly 1.2% in the top ten. This clonotype was detected many times. This CDR3 contains 16 residues. Trimming removed 1 base at V and 3 bases at J, with 14 bases between. The germline gives CDR1 SGHVS, CDR2 FQNEAQ.

Sequencing input: naive CD8+ T cells from blood. This chain links TRBV7-8 with TRBJ2-3, with D perhaps TRBD2 (5 bases). The TCR originated in a human donor in good health. CDR3 residues: CASSLERSAMTDTQYF. The CDR3 nucleotides are TGTGCCAGCAGCTTAGAGCGGTCAGCGATGACAGATACGCAGTATTTT.